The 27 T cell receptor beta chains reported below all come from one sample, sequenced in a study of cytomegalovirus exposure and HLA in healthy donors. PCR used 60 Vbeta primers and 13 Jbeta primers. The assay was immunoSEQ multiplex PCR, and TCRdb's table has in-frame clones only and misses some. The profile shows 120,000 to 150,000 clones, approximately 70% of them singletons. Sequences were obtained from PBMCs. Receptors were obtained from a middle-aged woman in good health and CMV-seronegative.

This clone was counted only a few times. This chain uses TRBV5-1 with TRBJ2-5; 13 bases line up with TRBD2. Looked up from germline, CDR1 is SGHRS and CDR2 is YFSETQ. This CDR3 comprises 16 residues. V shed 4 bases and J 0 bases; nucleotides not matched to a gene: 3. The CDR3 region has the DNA TGCGCCAGCAGCGCCGGACTAGCGGGGGACCAAGAGACCCAGTACTTC. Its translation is CASSAGLAGDQETQYF.

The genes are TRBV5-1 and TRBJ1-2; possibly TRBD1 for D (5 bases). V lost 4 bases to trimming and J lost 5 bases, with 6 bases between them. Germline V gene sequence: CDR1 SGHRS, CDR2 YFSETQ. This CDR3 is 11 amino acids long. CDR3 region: CASSGAYGYTF. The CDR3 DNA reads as TGCGCCAGCAGCGGGGCTTATGGCTACACCTTC.

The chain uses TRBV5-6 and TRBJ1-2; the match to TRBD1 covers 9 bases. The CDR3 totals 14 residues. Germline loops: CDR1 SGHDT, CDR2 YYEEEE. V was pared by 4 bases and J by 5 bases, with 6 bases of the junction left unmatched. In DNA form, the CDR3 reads TGTGCCAGCAGCCGGACAGGGGCCGGTTATGGCTACACCTTC. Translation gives CASSRTGAGYGYTF.

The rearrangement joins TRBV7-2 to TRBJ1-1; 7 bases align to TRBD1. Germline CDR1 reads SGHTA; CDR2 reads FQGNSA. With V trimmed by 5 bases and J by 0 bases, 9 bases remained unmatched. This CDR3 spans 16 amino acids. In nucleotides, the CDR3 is TGTGCCAGCAGCCCTTCATTGGGACAGTTGAACACTGAAGCTTTCTTT. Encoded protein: CASSPSLGQLNTEAFF.

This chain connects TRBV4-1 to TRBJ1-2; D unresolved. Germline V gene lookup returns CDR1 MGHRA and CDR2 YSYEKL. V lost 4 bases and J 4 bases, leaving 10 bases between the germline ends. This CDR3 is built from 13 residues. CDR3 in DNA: TGCGCCAGCAGCCTCGAAGCAACCTATGGCTACACCTTC. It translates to CASSLEATYGYTF.

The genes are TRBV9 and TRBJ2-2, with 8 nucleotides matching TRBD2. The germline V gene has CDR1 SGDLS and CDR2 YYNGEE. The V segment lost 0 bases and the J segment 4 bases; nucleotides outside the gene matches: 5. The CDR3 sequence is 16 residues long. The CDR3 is CASSVVVTSATGELFF. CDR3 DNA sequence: TGTGCCAGCAGCGTAGTAGTGACTAGCGCCACCGGGGAGCTGTTTTTT.

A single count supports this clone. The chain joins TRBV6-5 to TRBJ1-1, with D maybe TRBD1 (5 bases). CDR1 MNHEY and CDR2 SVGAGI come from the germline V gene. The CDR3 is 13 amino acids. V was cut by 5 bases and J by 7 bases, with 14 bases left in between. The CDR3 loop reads CASSPHPDSEAFF. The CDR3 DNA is TGTGCCAGCAGTCCCCACCCCGACAGTGAAGCTTTCTTT.

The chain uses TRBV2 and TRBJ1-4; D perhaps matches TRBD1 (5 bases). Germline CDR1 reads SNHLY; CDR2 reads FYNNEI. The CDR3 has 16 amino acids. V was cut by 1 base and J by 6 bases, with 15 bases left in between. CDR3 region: CASSEVRLGGDEKLFF. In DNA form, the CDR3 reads TGTGCCAGCAGTGAAGTCAGGCTCGGAGGGGATGAAAAACTGTTTTTT.

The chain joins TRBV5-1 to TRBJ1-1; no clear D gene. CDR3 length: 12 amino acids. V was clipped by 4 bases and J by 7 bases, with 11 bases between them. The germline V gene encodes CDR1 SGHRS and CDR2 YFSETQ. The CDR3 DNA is TGCGCCAGCAGCATGGTCGAGAGTGAAGCTTTCTTT. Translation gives CASSMVESEAFF.

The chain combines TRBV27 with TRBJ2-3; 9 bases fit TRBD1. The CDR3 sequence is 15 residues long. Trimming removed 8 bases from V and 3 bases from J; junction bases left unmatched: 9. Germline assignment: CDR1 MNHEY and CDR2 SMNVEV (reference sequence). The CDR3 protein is CASRDPGQGTDTQYF. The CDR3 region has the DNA TGTGCCAGCCGCGACCCGGGACAGGGAACAGATACGCAGTATTTT.

The CDR3 region has the DNA TGTGCCAGCAGTGAACGAACAGGAGCCTATGGCTACACCTTC. It yields the protein CASSERTGAYGYTF. V usage is TRBV6-1 and J usage is TRBJ1-2, with D possibly matching TRBD1 (5 bases). Trimming left V 2 bases short and J 4 bases short, with 11 bases between. CDR3 length equals 14 residues. The V gene's germline CDR1 is MNHNS and CDR2 SASEGT.

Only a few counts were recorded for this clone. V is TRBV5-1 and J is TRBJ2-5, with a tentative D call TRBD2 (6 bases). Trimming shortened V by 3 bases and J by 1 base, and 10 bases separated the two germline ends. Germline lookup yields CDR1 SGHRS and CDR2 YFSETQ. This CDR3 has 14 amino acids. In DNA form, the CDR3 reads TGCGCCAGCAGCTACTTGGGGGGCCAAGAGACCCAGTACTTC. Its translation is CASSYLGGQETQYF.

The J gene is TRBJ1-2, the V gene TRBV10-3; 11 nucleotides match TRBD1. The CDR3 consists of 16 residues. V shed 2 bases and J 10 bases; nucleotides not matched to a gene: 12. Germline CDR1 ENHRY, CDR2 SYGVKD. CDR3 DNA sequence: TGTGCCATCAGTGAGACTAAGATCGGGACAGGGGGGGACTACACCTTC. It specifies CAISETKIGTGGDYTF.

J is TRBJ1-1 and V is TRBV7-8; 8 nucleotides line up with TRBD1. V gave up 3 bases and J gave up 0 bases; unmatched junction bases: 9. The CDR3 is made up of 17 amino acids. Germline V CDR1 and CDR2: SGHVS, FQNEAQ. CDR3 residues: CASSFHRTGRLNTEAFF. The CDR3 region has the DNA TGTGCCAGCAGCTTCCACCGGACAGGGAGGTTGAACACTGAAGCTTTCTTT.

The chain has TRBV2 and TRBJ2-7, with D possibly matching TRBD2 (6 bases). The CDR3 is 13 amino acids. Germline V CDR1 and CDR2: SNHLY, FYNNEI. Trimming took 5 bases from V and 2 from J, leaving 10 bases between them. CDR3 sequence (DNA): TGTGCCAGCAGTCGGGACTTTACCTACGAGCAGTACTTC. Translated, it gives CASSRDFTYEQYF.

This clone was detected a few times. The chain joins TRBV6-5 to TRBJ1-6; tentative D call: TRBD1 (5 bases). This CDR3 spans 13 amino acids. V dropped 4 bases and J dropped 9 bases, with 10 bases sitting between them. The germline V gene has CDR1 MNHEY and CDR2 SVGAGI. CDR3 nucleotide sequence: TGTGCCAGCAGTTCGCAGGGTAGTTCACCCCTCCACTTT. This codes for CASSSQGSSPLHF.

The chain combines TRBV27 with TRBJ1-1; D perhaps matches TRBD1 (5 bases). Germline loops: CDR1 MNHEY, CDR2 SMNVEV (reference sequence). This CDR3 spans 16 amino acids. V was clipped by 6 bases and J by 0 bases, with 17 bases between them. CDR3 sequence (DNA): TGTGCCAGCAGGACAGTAGCGGGGAACATGAACACTGAAGCTTTCTTT. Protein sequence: CASRTVAGNMNTEAFF.

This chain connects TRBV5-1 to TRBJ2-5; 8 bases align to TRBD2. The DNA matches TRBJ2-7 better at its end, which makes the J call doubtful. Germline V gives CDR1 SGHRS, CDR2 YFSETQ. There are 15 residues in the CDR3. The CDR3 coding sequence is TGCGCCAGCAGCTTGGCCGGGGGGGACATCTACGAGCAGTACTTC. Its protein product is CASSLAGGDIYEQYF.

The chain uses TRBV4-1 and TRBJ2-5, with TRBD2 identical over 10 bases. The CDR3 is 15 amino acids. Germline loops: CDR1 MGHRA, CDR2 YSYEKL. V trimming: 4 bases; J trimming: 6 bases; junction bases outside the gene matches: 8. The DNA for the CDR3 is TGCGCCAGCAGCCCACCTAGCGGGGGTTTGAAGACCCAGTACTTC. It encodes CASSPPSGGLKTQYF.

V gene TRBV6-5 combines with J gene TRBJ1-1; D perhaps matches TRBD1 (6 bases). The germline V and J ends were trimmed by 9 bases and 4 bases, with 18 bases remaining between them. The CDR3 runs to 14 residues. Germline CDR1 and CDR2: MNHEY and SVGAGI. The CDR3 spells CASHLTGSTTEAFF. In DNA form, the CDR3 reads TGTGCCAGTCACTTAACAGGGAGCACCACTGAAGCTTTCTTT.

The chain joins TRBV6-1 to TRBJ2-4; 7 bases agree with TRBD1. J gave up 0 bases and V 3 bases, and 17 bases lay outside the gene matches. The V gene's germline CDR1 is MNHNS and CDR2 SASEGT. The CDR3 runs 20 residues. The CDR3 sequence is CASSEFIDREKLIAKNIQYF. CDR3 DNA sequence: TGTGCCAGCAGTGAGTTTATTGACAGGGAGAAACTTATAGCCAAAAACATTCAGTACTTC.

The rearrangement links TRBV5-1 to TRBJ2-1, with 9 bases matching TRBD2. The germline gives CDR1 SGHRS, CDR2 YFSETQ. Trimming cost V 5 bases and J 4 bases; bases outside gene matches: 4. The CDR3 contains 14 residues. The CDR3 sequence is CASRESGGYNEQFF. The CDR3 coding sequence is TGCGCCAGCAGAGAGAGCGGGGGGTACAATGAGCAGTTCTTC.

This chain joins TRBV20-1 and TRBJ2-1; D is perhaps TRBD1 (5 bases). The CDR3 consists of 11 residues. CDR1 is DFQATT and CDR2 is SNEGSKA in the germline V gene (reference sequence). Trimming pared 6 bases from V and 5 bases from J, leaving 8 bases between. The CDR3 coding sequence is TGCAGTGCACCGACAGACAATGAGCAGTTCTTC. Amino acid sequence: CSAPTDNEQFF.

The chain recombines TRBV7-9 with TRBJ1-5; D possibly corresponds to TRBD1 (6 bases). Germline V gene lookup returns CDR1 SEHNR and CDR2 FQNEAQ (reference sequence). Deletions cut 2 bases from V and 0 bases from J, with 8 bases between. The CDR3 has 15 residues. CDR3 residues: CASSLSGDSNQPQHF. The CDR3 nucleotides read TGTGCCAGCAGCTTATCAGGGGATAGCAATCAGCCCCAGCATTTT. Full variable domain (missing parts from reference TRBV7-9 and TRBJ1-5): DTGVSQNPRHKITKRGQNVTFRCDPISEHNRLYWYRQTLGQGPEFLTYFQNEAQLEKSRLLSDRFSAERPKGSFSTLEIQRTEQGDSAMYLCASSLSGDSNQPQHFGDGTRLSIL.

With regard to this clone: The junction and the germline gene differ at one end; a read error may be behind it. The chain's CDR3 is CASGLVLGESTDTQYF. As DNA, the CDR3 is TGTGCTAGTGGTCTGGTACTCGGGGAAAGCACAGATACGCAGTATTTT. This chain links TRBV12-5 with TRBJ2-3; D possibly corresponds to TRBD2 (5 bases). CDR1 LGHNT and CDR2 FRNRAP come from the germline V gene. There are 16 residues in the CDR3.

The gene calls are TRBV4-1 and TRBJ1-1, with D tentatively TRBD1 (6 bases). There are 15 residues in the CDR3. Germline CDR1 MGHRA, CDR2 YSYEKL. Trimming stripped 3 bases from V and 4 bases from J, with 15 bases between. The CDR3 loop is CASSQSPGVSTEAFF. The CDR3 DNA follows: TGCGCCAGCAGCCAGAGTCCAGGGGTAAGCACTGAAGCTTTCTTT.

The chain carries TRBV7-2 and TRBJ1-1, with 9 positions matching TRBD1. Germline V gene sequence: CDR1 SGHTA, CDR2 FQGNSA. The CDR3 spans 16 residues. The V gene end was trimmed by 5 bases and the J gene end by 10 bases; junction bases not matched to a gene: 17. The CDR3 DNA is TGTGCCAGCAGCGCTAGAAGACGGGGACAGGGAAGCGTAGCTTTCTTT. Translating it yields CASSARRRGQGSVAFF.